This T cell receptor beta chain originates from a study of shared clonotypes between healthy human individuals. Note on this clone: The same CDR3 arises from other DNA sequences in this sample as well.

Produced via immunoSEQ multiplex PCR; TCRdb's table is partial and in-frame only. The table lists 2 million to 2.5 million clones, approximately 90% of them singletons. The CDR3 totals 10 residues. Trimming removed 6 bases from V and 2 bases from J, with 1 base in between. CDR1 is MDHEN, CDR2 SYDVKM, per germline. Sequencing used naive CD4+ T cells from PBMCs. Subset described: CD45RA+ positively selected. The TCR originated in a man aged 18-30 years in good health. Some clones in this sample may be carry-over from other donors' samples. J is TRBJ2-5 and V is TRBV28; D is unclear. This chain's CDR3 is CASRQETQYF. Written as DNA, the CDR3 is TGTGCCAGCAGGCAAGAGACCCAGTACTTC. Using reference TRBV28 and TRBJ2-5 for the parts outside the CDR3, the full variable domain is DVKVTQSSRYLVKRTGEKVFLECVQDMDHENMFWYRQDPGLGLRLIYFSYDVKMKEKGDIPEGYSVSREKKERFSLILESASTNQTSMYLCASRQETQYFGPGTRLLVL.